What follows describes a single T cell receptor (beta chain). The antigen is unknown. The study ran its PCR with 60 Vbeta and 13 Jbeta primers. Authors' methods: Counted up in a later analysis, unique TCR beta chains came to about 80 million, with around 10 million shared. Some clones are missing from TCRdb's copy, which holds only in-frame ones; the method was immunoSEQ multiplex PCR. V and J calls and clone size are those listed in that table; D and trimming were worked out from the DNA. The table records 130,000 or so clones, about 8.5% of them present only once. J gave up 8 bases and V 5 bases, and 1 base lay outside the gene matches. This CDR3 is built from 12 residues. CDR1 and CDR2 (germline): GTSNPN, SVGIG (reference sequence). This entry comes from a study of cytomegalovirus exposure and HLA in healthy donors. The overall study: Prior work identified more than 90 million unique TCR beta sequences in approximately 200 million T cells. Study-wide findings and caveats: Sequencing likely produced, as an artifact, a cluster of highly shared sequence variants.

The gene calls are TRBV30 and TRBJ1-6; 9 nucleotides align to TRBD1. This sequence was found in a middle-aged man in good health and CMV-seronegative. Sequencing used PBMCs. CDR3 loop: CAWDRGYSPLHF. The CDR3 coding sequence is TGTGCCTGGGACAGGGGGTATTCACCCCTCCACTTT.